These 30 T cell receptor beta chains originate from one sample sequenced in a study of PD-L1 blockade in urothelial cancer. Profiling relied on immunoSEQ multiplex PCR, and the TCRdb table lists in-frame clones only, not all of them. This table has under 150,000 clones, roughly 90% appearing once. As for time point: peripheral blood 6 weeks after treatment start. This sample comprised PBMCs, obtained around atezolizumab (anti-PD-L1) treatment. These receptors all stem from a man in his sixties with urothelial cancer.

The chain's CDR3 is CASSPIGASSYNEQFF. CDR3 nucleotides: TGTGCCAGCAGTCCAATTGGGGCTAGCTCCTACAATGAGCAGTTCTTC. The J gene is TRBJ2-1, the V gene TRBV2; D possibly corresponds to TRBD1 (5 bases). The germline V gene has CDR1 SNHLY and CDR2 FYNNEI. The CDR3 is 16 residues long. Trimming cost V 5 bases and J 0 bases, with 14 bases left between them.

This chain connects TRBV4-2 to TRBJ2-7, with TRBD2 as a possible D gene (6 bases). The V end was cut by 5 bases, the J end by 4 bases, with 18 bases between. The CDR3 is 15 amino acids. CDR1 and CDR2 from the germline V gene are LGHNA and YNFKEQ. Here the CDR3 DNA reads TGTGCCAGCAGCTACCGCCCGGACGGGAGTTACGAGCAGTACTTC. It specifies CASSYRPDGSYEQYF.

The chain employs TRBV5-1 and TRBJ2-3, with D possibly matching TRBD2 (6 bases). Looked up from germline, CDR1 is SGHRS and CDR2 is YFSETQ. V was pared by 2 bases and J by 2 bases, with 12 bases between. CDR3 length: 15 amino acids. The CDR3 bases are TGCGCCAGCAGCTTCGGGGGTGGGTTCACAGATACGCAGTATTTT. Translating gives CASSFGGGFTDTQYF.

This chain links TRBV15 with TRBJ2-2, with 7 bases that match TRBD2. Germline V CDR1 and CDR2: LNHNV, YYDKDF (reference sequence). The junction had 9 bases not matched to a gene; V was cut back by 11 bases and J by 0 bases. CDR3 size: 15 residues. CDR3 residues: CALIPGLPNTGELFF. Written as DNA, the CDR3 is TGTGCCCTTATCCCGGGACTACCGAACACCGGGGAGCTGTTTTTT. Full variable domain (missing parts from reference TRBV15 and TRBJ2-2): DAMVIQNPRYQVTQFGKPVTLSCSQTLNHNVMYWYQQKSSQAPKLLFHYYDKDFNNEADTPDNFQSRRPNTSFCFLDIRSPGLGDTAMYLCALIPGLPNTGELFFGEGSRLTVL.

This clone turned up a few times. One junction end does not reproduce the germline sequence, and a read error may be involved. The CDR3 bases are TGTGCCAGCACTGAACAGGGGAGCGGCCAGCCCCAGCATTTT. Translating it yields CASTEQGSGQPQHF. The V gene is TRBV2, the J gene TRBJ1-5; 7 bases match TRBD1. CDR3 length: 14 residues. The V gene's germline CDR1 is SNHLY and CDR2 FYNNEI. Drawing the rest from reference TRBV2 and TRBJ1-5, the complete variable domain is EPEVTQTPSHQVTQMGQEVILRCVPISNHLYFYWYRQILGQKVEFLVSFYNNEISEKSEIFDDQFSVERPDGSNFTLKIRSTKLEDSAMYFCASTEQGSGQPQHFGDGTRLSIL.

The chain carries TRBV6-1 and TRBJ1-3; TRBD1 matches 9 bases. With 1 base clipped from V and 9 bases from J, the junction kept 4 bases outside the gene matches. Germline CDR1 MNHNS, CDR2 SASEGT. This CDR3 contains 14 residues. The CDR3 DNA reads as TGTGCCAGCAGTGAAGGGACAGGGGTTTTCACCATATATTTT. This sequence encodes CASSEGTGVFTIYF.

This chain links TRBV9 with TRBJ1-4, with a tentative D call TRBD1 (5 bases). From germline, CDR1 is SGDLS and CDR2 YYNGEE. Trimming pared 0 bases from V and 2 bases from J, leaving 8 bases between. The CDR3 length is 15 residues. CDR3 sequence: CASSVGRGTNEKLFF. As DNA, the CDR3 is TGTGCCAGCAGCGTAGGGCGGGGCACTAATGAAAAACTGTTTTTT.

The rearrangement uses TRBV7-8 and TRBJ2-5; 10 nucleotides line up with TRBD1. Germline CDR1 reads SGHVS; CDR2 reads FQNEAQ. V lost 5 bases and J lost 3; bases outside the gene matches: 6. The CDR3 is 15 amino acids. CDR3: CASSDRGRGEETQYF. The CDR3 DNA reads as TGTGCCAGCAGCGACAGGGGGCGAGGAGAAGAGACCCAGTACTTC.

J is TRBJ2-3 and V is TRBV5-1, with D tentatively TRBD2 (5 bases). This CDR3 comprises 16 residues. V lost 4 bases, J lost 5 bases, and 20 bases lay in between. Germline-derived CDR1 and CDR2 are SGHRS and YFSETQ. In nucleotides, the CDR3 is TGCGCCAGCAGCGCGAGAGGCTCGCTCGGGGTAGATACGCAGTATTTT. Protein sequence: CASSARGSLGVDTQYF.

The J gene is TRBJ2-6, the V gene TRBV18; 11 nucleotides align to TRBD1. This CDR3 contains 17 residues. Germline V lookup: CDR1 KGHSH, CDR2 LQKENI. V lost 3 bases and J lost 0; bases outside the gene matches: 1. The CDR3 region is CASSPGQGASGANVLTF. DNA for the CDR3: TGTGCCAGCTCACCCGGACAGGGGGCCTCTGGGGCCAACGTCCTGACTTTC.

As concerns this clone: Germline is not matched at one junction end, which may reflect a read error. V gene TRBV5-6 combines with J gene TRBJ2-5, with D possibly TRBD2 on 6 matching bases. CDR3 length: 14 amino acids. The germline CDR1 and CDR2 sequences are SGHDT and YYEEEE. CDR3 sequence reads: CASSSLAPQETRYF. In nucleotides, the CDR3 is TGTGCCAGCAGTTCGCTAGCGCCTCAAGAGACCCGGTACTTC.

The CDR3 DNA reads as TGTGCCAGCAGCTTAGCCCTGGGGACAGCCGTTAGCAATCAGCCCCAGCATTTT. Translating it yields CASSLALGTAVSNQPQHF. The rearrangement links TRBV7-8 to TRBJ1-5, with TRBD1 matching 7 bases. With V trimmed by 0 bases and J by 0 bases, 8 bases remained unmatched. Per the germline V gene, CDR1 is SGHVS and CDR2 is FQNEAQ. The CDR3 contains 18 residues.

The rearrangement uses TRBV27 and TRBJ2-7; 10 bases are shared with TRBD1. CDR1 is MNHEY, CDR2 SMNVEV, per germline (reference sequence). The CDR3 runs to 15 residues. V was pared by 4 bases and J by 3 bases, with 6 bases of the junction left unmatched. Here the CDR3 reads CASSSPGQGYYEQYF. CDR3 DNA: TGTGCCAGCAGTTCGCCGGGACAGGGGTACTACGAGCAGTACTTC.

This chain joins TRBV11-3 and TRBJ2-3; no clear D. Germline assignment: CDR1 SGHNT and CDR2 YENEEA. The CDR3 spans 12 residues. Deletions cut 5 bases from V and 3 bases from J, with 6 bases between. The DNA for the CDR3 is TGTGCCAGCAGCCTGACTACAGATACGCAGTATTTT. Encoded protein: CASSLTTDTQYF. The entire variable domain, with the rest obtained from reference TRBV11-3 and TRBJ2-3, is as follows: EAGVVQSPRYKIIEKKQPVAFWCNPISGHNTLYWYLQNLGQGPELLIRYENEEAVDDSQLPKDRFSAERLKGVDSTLKIQPAELGDSAVYLCASSLTTDTQYFGPGTRLTVL.

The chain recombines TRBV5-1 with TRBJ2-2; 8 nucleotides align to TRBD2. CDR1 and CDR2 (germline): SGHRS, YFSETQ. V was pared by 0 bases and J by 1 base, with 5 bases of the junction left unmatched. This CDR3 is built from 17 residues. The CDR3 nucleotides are TGCGCCAGCAGCTTGGCCGTGACTAGCGAGAACACCGGGGAGCTGTTTTTT. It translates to CASSLAVTSENTGELFF.

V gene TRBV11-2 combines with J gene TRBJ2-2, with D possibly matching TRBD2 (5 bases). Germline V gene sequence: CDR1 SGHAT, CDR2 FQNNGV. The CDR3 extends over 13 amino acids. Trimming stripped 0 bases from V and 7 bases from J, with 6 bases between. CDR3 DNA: TGTGCCAGCAGCTTAGATCGGGACGGGGAGCTGTTTTTT. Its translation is CASSLDRDGELFF.

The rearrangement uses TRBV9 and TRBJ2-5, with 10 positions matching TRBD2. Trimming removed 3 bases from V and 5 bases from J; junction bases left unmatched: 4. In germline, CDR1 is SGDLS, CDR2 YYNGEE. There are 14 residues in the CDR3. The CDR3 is CASSASGRVETQYF. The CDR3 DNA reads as TGTGCCAGCAGCGCCAGCGGGAGGGTCGAGACCCAGTACTTC.

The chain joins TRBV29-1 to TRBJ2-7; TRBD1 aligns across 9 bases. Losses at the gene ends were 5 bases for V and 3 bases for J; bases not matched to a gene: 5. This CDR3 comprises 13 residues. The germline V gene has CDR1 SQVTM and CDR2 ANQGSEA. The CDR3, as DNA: TGCAGCGTTACCGGGACAGGGTACTACGAGCAGTACTTC. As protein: CSVTGTGYYEQYF.

The chain's CDR3 is CASSLILNTEAFF. Here the CDR3 DNA reads TGTGCCAGTAGTTTAATTTTGAACACTGAAGCTTTCTTT. The rearrangement links TRBV19 to TRBJ1-1; no reliable D call. Germline V lookup: CDR1 LNHDA, CDR2 SQIVND (reference sequence). V was pared by 5 bases and J by 0 bases, with 7 bases between. This CDR3 has 13 residues.

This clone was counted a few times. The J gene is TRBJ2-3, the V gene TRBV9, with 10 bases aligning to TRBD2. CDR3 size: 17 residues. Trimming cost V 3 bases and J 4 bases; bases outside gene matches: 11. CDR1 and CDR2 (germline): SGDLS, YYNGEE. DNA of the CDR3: TGTGCCAGCAGCGCACGAGCGGGGGGGGGTTATGCAGATACGCAGTATTTT. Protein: CASSARAGGGYADTQYF.

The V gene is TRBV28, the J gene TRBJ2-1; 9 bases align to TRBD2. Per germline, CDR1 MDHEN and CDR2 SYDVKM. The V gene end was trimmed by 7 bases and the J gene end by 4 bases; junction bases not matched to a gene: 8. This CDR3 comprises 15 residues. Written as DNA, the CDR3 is TGTGCCAGCAATCCTCTAGCGGGGAATTACAATGAGCAGTTCTTC. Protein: CASNPLAGNYNEQFF.

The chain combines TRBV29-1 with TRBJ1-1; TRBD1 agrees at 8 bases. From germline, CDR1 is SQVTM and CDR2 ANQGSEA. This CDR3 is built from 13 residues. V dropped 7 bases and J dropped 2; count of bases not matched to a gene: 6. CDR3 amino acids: CSASTGVNTEAFF. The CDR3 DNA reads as TGCAGCGCTTCGACAGGGGTAAACACTGAAGCTTTCTTT. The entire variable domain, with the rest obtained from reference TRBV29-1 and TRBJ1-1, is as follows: SAVISQKPSRDICQRGTSLTIQCQVDSQVTMMFWYRQQPGQSLTLIATANQGSEATYESGFVIDKFPISRPNLTFSTLTVSNMSPEDSSIYLCSASTGVNTEAFFGQGTRLTVV.

CDR3 nucleotides: TGTGCCAGCAGCTTAGTAGGAGTAGCGGGGGGAATGTTATCTGATACGCAGTATTTT. Translation gives CASSLVGVAGGMLSDTQYF. This rearrangement joins TRBV11-2 to TRBJ2-3; 10 bases line up with TRBD2. Germline values: CDR1 SGHAT, CDR2 FQNNGV. Germline trimming cut 1 base from V and 6 bases from J; bases unmatched to any gene: 16. This CDR3 region has 19 residues.

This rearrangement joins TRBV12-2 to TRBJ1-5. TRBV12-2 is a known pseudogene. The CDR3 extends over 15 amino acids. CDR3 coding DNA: TGTGCAAGTCGTCACCCGGGACCGGGAGTTCGGCCCCAGCATTTT. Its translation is CASRHPGPGVRPQHF.

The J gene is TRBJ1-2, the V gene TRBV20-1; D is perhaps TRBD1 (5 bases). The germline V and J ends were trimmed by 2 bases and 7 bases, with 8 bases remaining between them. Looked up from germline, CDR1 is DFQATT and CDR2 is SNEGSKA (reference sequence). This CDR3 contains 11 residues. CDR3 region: CSARQGTGYTF. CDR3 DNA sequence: TGCAGTGCTAGACAGGGCACTGGCTACACCTTC.

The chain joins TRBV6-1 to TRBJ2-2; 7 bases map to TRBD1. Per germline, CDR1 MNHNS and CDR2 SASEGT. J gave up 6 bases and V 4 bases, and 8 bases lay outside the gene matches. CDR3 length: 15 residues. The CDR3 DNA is TGTGCCAGCAGTGCAACAACAGGGGTCCCCGGGGAGCTGTTTTTT. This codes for CASSATTGVPGELFF.

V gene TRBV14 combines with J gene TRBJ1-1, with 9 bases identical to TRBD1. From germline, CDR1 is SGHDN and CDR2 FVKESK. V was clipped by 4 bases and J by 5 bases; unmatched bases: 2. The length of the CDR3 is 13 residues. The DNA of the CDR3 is TGTGCCAGCAGCCGGGACAGGGCTACTGAAGCTTTCTTT. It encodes CASSRDRATEAFF.

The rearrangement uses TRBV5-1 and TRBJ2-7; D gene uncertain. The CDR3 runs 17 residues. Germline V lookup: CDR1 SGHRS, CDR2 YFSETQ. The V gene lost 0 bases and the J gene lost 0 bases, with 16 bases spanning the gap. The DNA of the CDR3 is TGCGCCAGCAGCTTGGCATTGGGCTTCTCCAACTCCTACGAGCAGTACTTC. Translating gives CASSLALGFSNSYEQYF.

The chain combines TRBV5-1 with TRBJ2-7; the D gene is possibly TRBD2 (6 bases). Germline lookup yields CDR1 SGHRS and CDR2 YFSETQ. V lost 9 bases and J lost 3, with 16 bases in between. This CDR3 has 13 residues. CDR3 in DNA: TGCGCCACCTCGCCGGGCGGGGTCTACGAGCAGTACTTC. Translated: CATSPGGVYEQYF. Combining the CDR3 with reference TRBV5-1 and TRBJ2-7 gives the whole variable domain KAGVTQTPRYLIKTRGQQVTLSCSPISGHRSVSWYQQTPGQGLQFLFEYFSETQRNKGNFPGRFSGRQFSNSRSEMNVSTLELGDSALYLCATSPGGVYEQYFGPGTRLTVT.

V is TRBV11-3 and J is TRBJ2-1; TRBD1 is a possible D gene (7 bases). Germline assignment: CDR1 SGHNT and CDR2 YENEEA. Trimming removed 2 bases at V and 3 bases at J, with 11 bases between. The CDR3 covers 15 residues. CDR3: CASSLSQGGYNEQFF. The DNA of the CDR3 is TGTGCCAGCAGCTTATCCCAGGGGGGCTACAATGAGCAGTTCTTC.